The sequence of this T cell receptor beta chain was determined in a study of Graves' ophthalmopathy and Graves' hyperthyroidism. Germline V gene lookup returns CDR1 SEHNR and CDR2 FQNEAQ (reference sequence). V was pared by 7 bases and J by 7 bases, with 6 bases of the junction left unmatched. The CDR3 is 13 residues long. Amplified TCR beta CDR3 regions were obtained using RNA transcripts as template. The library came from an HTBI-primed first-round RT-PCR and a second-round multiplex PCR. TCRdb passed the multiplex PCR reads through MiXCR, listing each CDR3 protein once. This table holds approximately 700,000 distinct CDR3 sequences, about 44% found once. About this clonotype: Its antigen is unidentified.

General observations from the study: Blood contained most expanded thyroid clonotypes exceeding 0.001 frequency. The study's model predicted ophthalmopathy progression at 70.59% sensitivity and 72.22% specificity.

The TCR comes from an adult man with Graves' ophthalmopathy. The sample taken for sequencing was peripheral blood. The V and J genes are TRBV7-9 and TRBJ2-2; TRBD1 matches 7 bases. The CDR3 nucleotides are TGTGCCAGCACCAGGGGGTATGGCGGGGAGCTGTTTTTT. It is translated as CASTRGYGGELFF.